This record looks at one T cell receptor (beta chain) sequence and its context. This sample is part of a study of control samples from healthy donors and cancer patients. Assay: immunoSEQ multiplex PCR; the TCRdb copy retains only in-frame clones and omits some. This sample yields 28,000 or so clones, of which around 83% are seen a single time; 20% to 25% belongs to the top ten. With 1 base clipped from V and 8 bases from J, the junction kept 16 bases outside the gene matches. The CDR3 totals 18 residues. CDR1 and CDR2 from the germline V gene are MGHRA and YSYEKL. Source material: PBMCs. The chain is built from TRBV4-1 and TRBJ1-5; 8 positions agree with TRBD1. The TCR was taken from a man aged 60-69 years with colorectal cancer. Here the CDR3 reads CASSQGHGQGGPLKPQHF. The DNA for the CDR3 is TGCGCCAGCAGCCAAGGGCACGGACAGGGAGGCCCCCTCAAGCCCCAGCATTTT.